Reported below is one TCR beta chain. The junction does not match germline at one end; this may be a read error. Authors' processing steps: Reference gene primers were amplified, and this amplification served to estimate nucleated cell counts. Sequencing was performed with immunoSEQ multiplex PCR; in TCRdb, only in-frame clones are kept and a portion is missing. V and J calls and clone size come straight from that table; D and trimming were deduced from the DNA. The repertoire holds approximately 130,000 clones, with roughly 69% as singletons. The data stem from a study of blood T cell repertoires in COVID-19. Germline V gives CDR1 SGHKS, CDR2 YYEKEE (reference sequence). This CDR3 has 16 amino acids.

The sequenced sample was peripheral blood. The clonotype originates from a woman aged 70-85 years with acute or convalescent COVID-19. This rearrangement joins TRBV5-5 to TRBJ2-2, with 9 bases identical to TRBD1. The CDR3 reads CASSFRDRETTRELFF. The CDR3 nucleotides read TGTGCCAGCAGCTTCCGGGACAGGGAGACCACCAGGGAGCTGTTTTTT.